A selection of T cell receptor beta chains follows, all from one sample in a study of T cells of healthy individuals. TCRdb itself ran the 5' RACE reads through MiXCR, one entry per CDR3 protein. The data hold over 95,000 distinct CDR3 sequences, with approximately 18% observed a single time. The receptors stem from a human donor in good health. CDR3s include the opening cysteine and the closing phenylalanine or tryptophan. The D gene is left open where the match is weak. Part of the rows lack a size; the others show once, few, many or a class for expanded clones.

CASRRTTKAAYNEQFF | TGTGCCAGCAGAAGGACTACCAAAGCCGCCTACAATGAGCAGTTCTTC | few | TRBJ2-1 | TRBV6-2/TRBV6-3 | -
CASSPLGGLAVLEQYF | TGTGCCAGTAGCCCGCTGGGGGGACTAGCGGTGTTGGAGCAGTACTTC | - | TRBJ2-7 | TRBV19 | TRBD2
CASSSGTTGVPYEQYF | TGTGCCAGCAGCTCCGGTACTACAGGGGTGCCCTACGAGCAGTACTTC | - | TRBJ2-7 | TRBV7-9 | TRBD1
CASRIQGASGGETQYF | TGTGCCAGCAGGATACAGGGGGCCTCGGGGGGGGAGACCCAGTACTTC | many | TRBJ2-5 | TRBV12-3/TRBV12-4 | -
CASTKGGLNEQFF | TGTGCCAGCACTAAGGGGGGTTTGAATGAGCAGTTCTTC | - | TRBJ2-1 | TRBV7-9 | -
CASSPGLAGGPEDTQYF | TGTGCCAGCAGCCCGGGACTAGCGGGGGGGCCTGAAGATACGCAGTATTTT | many | TRBJ2-3 | TRBV3-1 | TRBD2
CASSTPGTSGRYEQYF | TGTGCCAGCAGTACCCCTGGGACTAGCGGGAGGTACGAGCAGTACTTC | - | TRBJ2-7 | TRBV6-2/TRBV6-3 | TRBD2
CASSPPGQMNTEAFF | TGTGCCAGCTCACCACCGGGCCAAATGAACACTGAAGCTTTCTTT | - | TRBJ1-1 | TRBV18 | -
CASSRTGSSYEQYF | TGTGCCAGCAGTCGGACAGGAAGCTCCTACGAGCAGTACTTC | few | TRBJ2-7 | TRBV6-2/TRBV6-3 | TRBD1
CASSLASFMPQYF | TGTGCCAGCAGCTTAGCCTCATTCATGCCCCAGTACTTC | few | TRBJ2-5 | TRBV7-9 | -
CASSRGEASREQYF | TGTGCCAGCAGTCGCGGAGAAGCTTCCAGGGAGCAGTACTTC | - | TRBJ2-7 | TRBV6-5 | -
CASSLGGYTGELFF | TGTGCCAGCAGTTTAGGGGGGTACACCGGGGAGCTGTTTTTT | many | TRBJ2-2 | TRBV28 | -
CASSLSFTSGSGSYNEQFF | TGTGCCAGCAGCTTATCTTTCACTAGCGGGAGTGGGTCCTACAATGAGCAGTTCTTC | - | TRBJ2-1 | TRBV7-2 | TRBD2
CSSREIQETQYF | TGCAGCTCAAGGGAGATTCAGGAGACCCAGTACTTC | few | TRBJ2-5 | TRBV29-1 | -
CASSFEGARMDTQYF | TGTGCCAGCAGTTTTGAGGGAGCCCGTATGGATACGCAGTATTTT | few | TRBJ2-3 | TRBV12-3/TRBV12-4 | -
CASSIASGGYNEQFF | TGTGCCAGTAGTATAGCTAGCGGGGGTTACAATGAGCAGTTCTTC | few | TRBJ2-1 | TRBV19 | TRBD2
CASSFFGKDEQYF | TGTGCCAGCAGTTTCTTTGGGAAGGACGAGCAGTACTTC | - | TRBJ2-7 | TRBV28 | -
CASSPTSGILDEQYF | TGTGCCAGCAGCCCGACTAGCGGGATTCTTGACGAGCAGTACTTC | - | TRBJ2-7 | TRBV7-9 | TRBD2
CASSYSHEQGANIQYF | TGTGCCAGCAGTTACTCCCACGAACAGGGAGCCAACATTCAGTACTTC | - | TRBJ2-4 | TRBV6-5 | -
CASSETGLNTEAFF | TGTGCCAGCAGTGAGACAGGCCTGAACACTGAAGCTTTCTTT | few | TRBJ1-1 | TRBV2 | -
CASGWARGTQYF | TGTGCCAGCGGCTGGGCCCGGGGGACCCAGTACTTC | many | TRBJ2-5 | TRBV12-3/TRBV12-4 | -
CSVSGGGDTQYF | TGCAGCGTTAGCGGGGGTGGAGATACGCAGTATTTT | - | TRBJ2-3 | TRBV29-1 | TRBD2
CASSYTGYGYTF | TGTGCCAGCAGTTACACAGGGTATGGCTACACCTTC | many | TRBJ1-2 | TRBV6-6 | -
CASSFGVEGAHGYTF | TGTGCCAGCAGCTTTGGCGTAGAGGGGGCGCATGGCTACACCTTC | few | TRBJ1-2 | TRBV7-9 | TRBD1
CASSEMNTEAFF | TGTGCCAGCAGTGAAATGAACACTGAAGCTTTCTTT | many | TRBJ1-1 | TRBV2 | -
CSARRRDEQYF | TGCAGTGCTAGACGCCGCGACGAGCAGTACTTC | few | TRBJ2-7 | TRBV20-1 | -
CASSLETQNTGELFF | TGCGCCAGCAGCTTGGAGACCCAGAACACCGGGGAGCTGTTTTTT | - | TRBJ2-2 | TRBV5-1 | -
CASSQDQSGELFF | TGTGCCAGCAGCCAAGACCAATCCGGGGAGCTGTTTTTT | - | TRBJ2-2 | TRBV4-2 | -
CASSVGLLGGSYNEQFF | TGTGCCAGCAGCGTAGGTCTTCTTGGGGGCTCCTACAATGAGCAGTTCTTC | few | TRBJ2-1 | TRBV9 | -
CASSANPTSGSTDTQYF | TGCGCCAGCAGCGCTAACCCGACTAGCGGGAGCACAGATACGCAGTATTTT | - | TRBJ2-3 | TRBV5-1 | TRBD2
CASSLTPLQGTEQFF | TGTGCCAGCAGCTTAACCCCCCTACAGGGAACCGAGCAGTTCTTC | few | TRBJ2-1 | TRBV7-2 | -
CASSPKGGWENEKLFF | TGCGCCAGCAGCCCCAAGGGAGGTTGGGAAAATGAAAAACTGTTTTTT | - | TRBJ1-4 | TRBV4-3 | -
CASSPGETEAFF | TGTGCCAGCTCGCCAGGGGAGACTGAAGCTTTCTTT | many | TRBJ1-1 | TRBV18 | -
CASSQGWGPLETQYF | TGCGCCAGCAGCCAAGGCTGGGGCCCACTGGAGACCCAGTACTTC | - | TRBJ2-5 | TRBV4-3 | -
CATSDAINYGYNF | TGTGCCACCAGTGATGCAATTAACTACGGCTACAACTTC | - | TRBJ1-2 | TRBV24-1 | -
CASAVMVQGAYEQYF | TGCGCCAGCGCTGTCATGGTCCAGGGGGCCTACGAGCAGTACTTC | - | TRBJ2-7 | TRBV4-1 | TRBD1
CASSGGGSSYNEQFF | TGTGCCAGCAGTGGAGGCGGGAGCTCCTACAATGAGCAGTTCTTC | - | TRBJ2-1 | TRBV2 | TRBD2
CVSTKVQKQETQYF | TGTGTCAGCACCAAGGTCCAGAAACAAGAGACCCAGTACTTC | - | TRBJ2-5 | TRBV7-8 | -
CASSLGGQGGNSPLHF | TGTGCCAGCTCACTTGGCGGACAGGGGGGGAATTCACCCCTCCACTTT | few | TRBJ1-6 | TRBV18 | TRBD1
CASSPDTGFLSYTF | TGCGCCAGCAGCCCGGACACCGGGTTTCTAAGCTACACCTTC | few | TRBJ1-2 | TRBV4-1 | -
CASGFLAKNIQYF | TGTGCCAGCGGATTTCTGGCCAAAAACATTCAGTACTTC | many | TRBJ2-4 | TRBV6-2/TRBV6-3 | -
CASSLARGSPNSPLHF | TGTGCCAGCAGCTTAGCCAGGGGCAGCCCTAATTCACCCCTCCACTTT | - | TRBJ1-6 | TRBV7-9 | -
CASSFRTNTDTQYF | TGTGCCAGCAGCTTTCGGACTAACACAGATACGCAGTATTTT | many | TRBJ2-3 | TRBV7-2 | -
CASSFPLNTEAFF | TGTGCCAGCAGTTTTCCTCTGAACACTGAAGCTTTCTTT | few | TRBJ1-1 | TRBV28 | -
CASSEDGGSGNTIYF | TGTGCCAGCAGTGAAGACGGAGGCTCTGGAAACACCATATATTTT | few | TRBJ1-3 | TRBV6-1 | -
CASQTGGGQPQHF | TGTGCCAGTCAGACAGGGGGAGGTCAGCCCCAGCATTTT | many | TRBJ1-5 | TRBV6-5 | TRBD1